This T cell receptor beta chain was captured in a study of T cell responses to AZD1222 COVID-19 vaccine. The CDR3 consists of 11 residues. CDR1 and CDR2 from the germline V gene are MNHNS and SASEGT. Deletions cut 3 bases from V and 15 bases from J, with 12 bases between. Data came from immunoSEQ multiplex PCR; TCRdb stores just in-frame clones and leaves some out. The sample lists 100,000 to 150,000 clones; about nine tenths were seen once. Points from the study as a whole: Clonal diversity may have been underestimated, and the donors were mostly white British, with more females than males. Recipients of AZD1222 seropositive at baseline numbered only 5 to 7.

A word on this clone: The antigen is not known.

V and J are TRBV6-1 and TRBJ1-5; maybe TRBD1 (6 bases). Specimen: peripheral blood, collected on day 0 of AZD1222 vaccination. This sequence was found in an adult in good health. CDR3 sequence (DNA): TGTGCCAGCAGTGAGAGGGGGAATCGGCATTTT. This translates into CASSERGNRHF.